This TCR beta chain was sequenced for a study of blood T cell repertoires in COVID-19. The wider study: From the United States, Italy and Spain came samples of acute and convalescent COVID-19. Sources were T cells, B-cell-depleted T cells, or PBMCs; the material itself was cDNA or gDNA.

The count of this clone is one. The CDR3 spans 12 residues. V lost 5 bases to trimming and J lost 6 bases, with 11 bases between them. Germline-derived CDR1 and CDR2 are SGHAT and FQNNGV. Here immunoSEQ multiplex PCR was the method, and the copy in TCRdb shows in-frame clones only, minus some. Of roughly 77,000 clones listed, roughly 78% are singletons. The genes are TRBV11-2 and TRBJ2-7, with D perhaps TRBD1 (5 bases). This receptor was obtained from a man aged 60 to 75 with active or convalescent COVID-19. The sample comprised peripheral blood. CDR3 nucleotide sequence: TGTGCCAGCAGCGGCAGGGTGCGCGAGCAGTACTTC. It yields the protein CASSGRVREQYF.